The clone carrying this T cell receptor (beta chain) was counted at least ten times. The sample is drawn from a study of T cell repertoires in cytomegalovirus infection. MiXCR was run by TCRdb on the reads, yielding one entry per CDR3 protein. The table has around 550,000 distinct CDR3 sequences, about 26% seen once; the top ten hold less than 15%. Germline trimming cut 4 bases from V and 6 bases from J; bases unmatched to any gene: 6. The V gene's germline CDR1 is SGHDT and CDR2 YYEEEE. The CDR3 is 13 residues long. This chain links TRBV5-6 with TRBJ1-2; the match to TRBD1 covers 7 bases. This receptor was obtained from a human donor in good health (CMV status not recorded). Some clones in this sample may be carry-over from other donors' samples. The sequencing input was PBMCs. The CDR3 DNA reads as TGTGCCAGCAGCCCCCAGGGGGTGAATGGCTACACCTTC. This translates into CASSPQGVNGYTF.